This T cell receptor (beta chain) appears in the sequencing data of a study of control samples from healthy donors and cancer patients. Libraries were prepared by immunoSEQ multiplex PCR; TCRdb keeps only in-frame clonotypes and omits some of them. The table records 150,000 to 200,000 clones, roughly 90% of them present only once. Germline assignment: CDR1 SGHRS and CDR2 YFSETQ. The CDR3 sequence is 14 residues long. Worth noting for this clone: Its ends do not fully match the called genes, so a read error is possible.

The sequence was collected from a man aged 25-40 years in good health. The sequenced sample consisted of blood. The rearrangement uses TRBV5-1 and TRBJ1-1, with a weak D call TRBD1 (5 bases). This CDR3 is CASRLGEEGTEAFF. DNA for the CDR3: TGCGCCAGCAGGTTGGGGGAGGAGGGCACTGAAGCTTTCTTT. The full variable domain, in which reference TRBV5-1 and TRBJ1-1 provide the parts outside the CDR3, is KAGVTQTPRYLIKTRGQQVTLSCSPISGHRSVSWYQQTPGQGLQFLFEYFSETQRNKGNFPGRFSGRQFSNSRSEMNVSTLELGDSALYLCASRLGEEGTEAFFGQGTRLTVV.